The clone carrying this T cell receptor (beta chain) came up once. These patients, aged 18 to 65, had recently diagnosed hyperthyroidism lasting under 2 months. Thyroid ultrasound and orbital computed tomography, with clinical symptoms and serum thyroxine and TRAb, informed diagnoses. CDR3 length: 13 amino acids. Germline CDR1 reads SQVTM; CDR2 reads ANQGSEA. V dropped 6 bases and J dropped 10; count of bases not matched to a gene: 9. This sample is part of a study of T cells in Graves' hyperthyroidism and ophthalmopathy. Amplified TCR beta CDR3 regions derived from RNA transcripts. Researchers ran a first-round RT-PCR on the TCR CDR3 using the HTBI primer set. TCRdb ran MiXCR on the multiplex PCR reads and lists one entry per CDR3 protein. The repertoire holds hundreds of thousands of distinct CDR3 sequences, with about two fifths as singletons.

The clonotype originates from a man younger than 35 with Graves' hyperthyroidism. The chain uses TRBV29-1 and TRBJ1-6, with 7 positions matching TRBD1. The sample taken for sequencing was blood. DNA of the CDR3: TGCAGCGTCGACTGGACAGGTGGATCACCCCTCCACTTT. Protein sequence: CSVDWTGGSPLHF. The full variable domain, rest sourced from reference TRBV29-1 and TRBJ1-6, is SAVISQKPSRDICQRGTSLTIQCQVDSQVTMMFWYRQQPGQSLTLIATANQGSEATYESGFVIDKFPISRPNLTFSTLTVSNMSPEDSSIYLCSVDWTGGSPLHFGNGTRLTVT.